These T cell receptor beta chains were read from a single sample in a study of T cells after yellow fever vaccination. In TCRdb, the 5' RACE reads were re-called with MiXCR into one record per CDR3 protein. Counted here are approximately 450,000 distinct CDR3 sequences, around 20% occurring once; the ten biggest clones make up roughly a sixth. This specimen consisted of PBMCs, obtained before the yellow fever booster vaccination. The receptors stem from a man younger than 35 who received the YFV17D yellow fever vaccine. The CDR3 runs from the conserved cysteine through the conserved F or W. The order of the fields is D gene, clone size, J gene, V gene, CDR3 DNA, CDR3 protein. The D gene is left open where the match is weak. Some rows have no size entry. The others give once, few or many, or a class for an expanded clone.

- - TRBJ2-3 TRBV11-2 TGTGCCAGCAGCGCAATCTCCCCAGATACGCAGTATTTT CASSAISPDTQYF
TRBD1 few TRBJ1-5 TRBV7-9 TGTGCCAGCAGCGCGACAGGGAAGCAGCCCCAGCATTTT CASSATGKQPQHF
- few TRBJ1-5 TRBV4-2 TGTGCCAGCAGCCAAGACAGTAATAGCAATCAGCCCCAGCATTTT CASSQDSNSNQPQHF
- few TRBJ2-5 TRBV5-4 TGTGCCAGCAGCTTGATGCAGGGGCCCTACCAAGAGACCCAGTACTTC CASSLMQGPYQETQYF
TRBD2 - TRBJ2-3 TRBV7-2 TGTGCCAGCAGCTTGGGGACTAGCCCAGATACGCAGTATTTT CASSLGTSPDTQYF
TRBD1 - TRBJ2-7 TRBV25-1 TGTGCCAGCAGTGACGAGACAGGGGCCCCCTACGAGCAGTACTTC CASSDETGAPYEQYF
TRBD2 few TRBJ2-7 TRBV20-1 TGCAGTGCTCGACTAGCGGGGGGTCAATACGAGCAGTACTTC CSARLAGGQYEQYF
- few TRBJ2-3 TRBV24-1 TGTGCCACCAGTGACCACAGGGTTGGGACAGATACGCAGTATTTT CATSDHRVGTDTQYF
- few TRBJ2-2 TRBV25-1 TGTGCCAGCAGTGACCTCCGGGACCAGAACGGGGAGCTGTTTTTT CASSDLRDQNGELFF
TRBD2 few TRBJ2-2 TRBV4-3 TGCGCCAGCAGCCAACAAGCGGGGGGGATAACCGGGGAGCTGTTTTTT CASSQQAGGITGELFF
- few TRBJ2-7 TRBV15 TGTGCCACCAGGGGAGAGACTAGCTACGAGCAGTACTTC CATRGETSYEQYF
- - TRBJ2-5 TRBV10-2 TGCGCCAGCAGTCCTACCACCGGGACTGCGAAAGAGACCCAGTACTTC CASSPTTGTAKETQYF
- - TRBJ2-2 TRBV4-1 TGCGCCAGCAGCCTACAGGGCGGGATGGCCGGGGAGCTGTTTTTT CASSLQGGMAGELFF
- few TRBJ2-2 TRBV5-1 TGCGCCAGCAGCTTAGAAGGCCTGAACACCGGGGAGCTGTTTTTT CASSLEGLNTGELFF
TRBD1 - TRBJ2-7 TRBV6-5 TGTGCCAGCTCTTACTCGTGGGACAGGGCCTACGAGCAGTACTTC CASSYSWDRAYEQYF
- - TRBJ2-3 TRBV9 TGTGCCAGCAGCGTAGGGCCAGGCCGCACAGATACGCAGTATTTT CASSVGPGRTDTQYF
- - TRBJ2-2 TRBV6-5 TGTGCCAGCAGTTATGGGTCCACGAACACCGGGGAGCTGTTTTTT CASSYGSTNTGELFF
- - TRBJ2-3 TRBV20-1 TGCAGTGTTAGACGCACAGATACGCAGTATTTT CSVRRTDTQYF
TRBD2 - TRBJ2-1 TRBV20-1 TGCAGTGCTAGTCCAGCGGGGGGAGGGTTTGAGCAGTTCTTC CSASPAGGGFEQFF
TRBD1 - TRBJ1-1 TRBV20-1 TGCAGTGCCCGGACAGGGCTTCAGGGGGAAGCTTTCTTT CSARTGLQGEAFF
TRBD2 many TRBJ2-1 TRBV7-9 TGTGCCAGCAGCCTTGGACTAGCCAATGAGCAGTTCTTC CASSLGLANEQFF
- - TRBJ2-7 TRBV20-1 TGCAGTGCTGGGCCGGCAGGCTACGAGCAGTACTTC CSAGPAGYEQYF
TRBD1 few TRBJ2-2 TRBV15 TGTGCCACCAGCAGAGATCAGGACAGGGGGCGTTTGGGGGAGCTGTTTTTT CATSRDQDRGRLGELFF
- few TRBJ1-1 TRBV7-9 TGTGCCAGCAGCCCCGTCGGTTTCAGCAACACTGAAGCTTTCTTT CASSPVGFSNTEAFF
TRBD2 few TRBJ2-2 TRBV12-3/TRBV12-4 TGTGCCAGCAGGGCCGCGGGGGGCACCGGGGAGCTGTTTTTT CASRAAGGTGELFF
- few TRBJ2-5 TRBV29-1 TGCAGCGTTGAAGCGGCAGTCCAAGAGACCCAGTACTTC CSVEAAVQETQYF
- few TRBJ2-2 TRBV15 TGTGCCACCAGCAGATTCGCAGGTTATACCGGGGAGCTGTTTTTT CATSRFAGYTGELFF
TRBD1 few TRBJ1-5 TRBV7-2 TGTGCCAGCAGCCCTGGACAGGGGGCTGGAAGCAATCAGCCCCAGCATTTT CASSPGQGAGSNQPQHF
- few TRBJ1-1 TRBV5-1 TGCGCCAGCAGCGCCGGACGCGAAGACAGAGCTTTCTTT CASSAGREDRAFF